This T cell receptor (beta chain) was sequenced for a study of shared clonotypes between healthy human individuals. Study-wide background: Each donor had three CD4 naive, three CD4 memory, two CD8 naive and one CD8 memory plate. Study-level findings and limits: At large depth, rarefaction still showed sorted-subset sequencing to be incomplete.

This clone was seen a single time. Its antigen remains unknown. CD4+ cells were split into CD45RA+ naive and CD45RA-negative memory subsets. Per the original data handling: ImmunoSEQ sequences covered only the junction and lacked quality scores; filtering therefore differed. Using immunoSEQ multiplex PCR, the repertoire was profiled, and TCRdb retains in-frame clones only, with some absent. The DNA gave D and trimming, while V, J and clone size come from that table. The sample contains 2,500,000 or so clones, around 90% of which appear only once. The J segment lost 11 bases and the V segment lost 4 bases, leaving 9 bases of the junction unmatched. The CDR3 totals 13 residues. Germline assignment: CDR1 SGHRS and CDR2 YFSETQ.

The sequenced sample consisted of naive CD4+ T cells from PBMCs. Subset specified: CD45RA+ positively selected. V usage is TRBV5-1 and J usage is TRBJ2-3; TRBD2 matches at 8 bases. The receptor's source is a man aged 18 to 29 in good health. Some clones in this sample may be carry-over from other donors' samples. The DNA of the CDR3 is TGCGCCAGCAGCACCGGACTAGCCCAAGGGCAGTATTTT. It codes for CASSTGLAQGQYF.